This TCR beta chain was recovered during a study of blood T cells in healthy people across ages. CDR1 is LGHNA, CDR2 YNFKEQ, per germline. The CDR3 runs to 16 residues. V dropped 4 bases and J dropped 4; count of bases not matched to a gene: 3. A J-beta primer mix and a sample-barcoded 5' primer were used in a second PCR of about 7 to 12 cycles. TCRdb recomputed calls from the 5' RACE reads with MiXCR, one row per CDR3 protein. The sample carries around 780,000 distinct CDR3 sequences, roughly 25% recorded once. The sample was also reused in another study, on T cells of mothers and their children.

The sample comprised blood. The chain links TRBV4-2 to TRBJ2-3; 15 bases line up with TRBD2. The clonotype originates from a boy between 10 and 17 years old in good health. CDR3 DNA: TGTGCCAGCAGCCCGGGACTAGCGGGGGGCCCAGATACGCAGTATTTT. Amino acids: CASSPGLAGGPDTQYF.